This T cell receptor beta chain stems from a study of tissue T cells after allogeneic stem cell transplantation. The germline gives CDR1 KGHPV, CDR2 FQNQEV (reference sequence). Trimming stripped 0 bases from V and 6 bases from J, with 12 bases between. The CDR3 is 15 amino acids. Profiling relied on immunoSEQ multiplex PCR, and the TCRdb table lists in-frame clones only, not all of them. The sample contains around 5,000 clones, 45% of which appear only once. Regarding time point: mouse harvest day 14 after allogeneic transplant. Mouse grafts combined 10^7 T-cell-depleted bone marrow cells with 10^6 splenic CD5+ T cells. With respect to this clone: The gene names given are mouse names. Read coverage stops 1 residue before the CDR3 terminus; the germline J gene supplies the remainder.

The material sequenced was gut tissue. The TCR was taken from a female BALB/c mouse given C57BL/6 T cells with graft-versus-host disease after an allogeneic hematopoietic cell transplant. The chain carries TRBV26 and TRBJ2-1; D possibly corresponds to TRBD2 (7 bases). The CDR3 bases that were read are TGTGCCAGCAGTCTGTCGTGGGGGGCGCCTGCTGAGCAGTTC. As protein: CASSLSWGAPAEQF. The full-length CDR3 reads as CASSLSWGAPAEQFF.